In its sample, the clone carrying this T cell receptor beta chain was seen once. Repertoires were generated with immunoSEQ multiplex PCR, while TCRdb's copy carries only in-frame clones and drops some. Among about 82,000 clones listed, over 80% were seen once. Trimming stripped 3 bases from V and 2 bases from J, with 16 bases between. Germline loops: CDR1 MGHDK, CDR2 SYGVNS. This CDR3 has 16 amino acids. This specimen comes from a study of glioma-infiltrating T cells after dendritic cell vaccination. Time point given: after dendritic cell vaccination, including at tumor progression/relapse. The chain combines TRBV25-1 with TRBJ1-2; TRBD1 might be the D (6 bases). Here the sequenced sample was blood, taken after dendritic cell vaccination. This receptor was identified in a human donor with glioblastoma. The DNA of the CDR3 is TGTGCCAGCAGTGACGCCGCCTTGACAGGAAACTATGGCTACACCTTC. As protein: CASSDAALTGNYGYTF.